The rows below give T cell receptor beta chains drawn from one sample of a study of identical twins. TCRdb re-called the 5' RACE reads through MiXCR, storing one row per CDR3 protein. The sample includes 400,000 to 500,000 distinct CDR3 sequences, roughly 18% of them seen just once. Sequenced: naive T cells sorted from blood. Receptor source: a man aged 45 to 65 in good health. Each CDR3 is given with its conserved first and last residue.

V gene | CDR3 protein
TRBV12-3/TRBV12-4 | CASRASGHEQYF
TRBV4-3 | CASSQYLAGPYNEQFF
TRBV15 | CATSIGQGMSYGYTF
TRBV20-1 | CSARRTPNTEAFF
TRBV29-1 | CSVEDRGVRSYNEQFF
TRBV27 | CASTPGTGVNEQFF
TRBV5-1 | CASSLSAFVVTEAFF
TRBV12-3/TRBV12-4 | CASSLGQEAFF
TRBV4-3 | CASSQTGAYGYTF
TRBV7-2 | CASSFEAAGTDTQYF
TRBV11-1 | CASSLAEDSRGGYTF
TRBV25-1 | CASNRQGSQETQYF
TRBV29-1 | CSVVLAGGPLPEQFF
TRBV5-6 | CASSSGWYSPLHF
TRBV7-9 | CASSTPGTAYGYTF
TRBV5-5 | CASSLMGRSTEAFF
TRBV7-9 | CASSSGRTNTEAFF
TRBV4-2 | CASSQGAGQETQYF
TRBV10-3 | CAISESGGSNQPQHF
TRBV20-1 | CSAKSGVDEQFF
TRBV4-2 | CASSQEGPGEGYTF
TRBV2 | CASSLRQAYNEQFF
TRBV20-1 | CSASPYVGRTNSPLHF
TRBV19 | CASSTFGGGGSYEQYF
TRBV4-1 | CASSQRGDTEAFF
TRBV7-8 | CASRPNQGRDEQFF